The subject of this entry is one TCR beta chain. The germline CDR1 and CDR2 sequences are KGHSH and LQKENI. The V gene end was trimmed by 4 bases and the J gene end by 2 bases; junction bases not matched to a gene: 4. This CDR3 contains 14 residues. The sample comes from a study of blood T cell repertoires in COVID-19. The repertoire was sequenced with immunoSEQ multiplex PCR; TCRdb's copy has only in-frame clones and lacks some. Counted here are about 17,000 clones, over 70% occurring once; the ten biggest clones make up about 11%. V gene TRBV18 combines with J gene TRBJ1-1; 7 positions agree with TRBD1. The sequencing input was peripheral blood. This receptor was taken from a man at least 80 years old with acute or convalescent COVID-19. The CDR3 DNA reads TGTGCCAGCTCACGGGACAGCCTTAACACTGAAGCTTTCTTT. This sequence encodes CASSRDSLNTEAFF.